The clone carrying this T cell receptor beta chain was seen only a few times. Its cognate antigen is unknown. Those who donated, Caucasian adults without exception, all lived in Nashville, Tennessee. Germline V lookup: CDR1 SNHLY, CDR2 FYNNEI. The CDR3 consists of 15 residues. Trimming removed 6 bases from V and 0 bases from J, with 12 bases in between. This sample was taken from a study of shared clonotypes between healthy human individuals. Broader study findings: Sample collection involved blood only; tissue repertoires are likely different.

TCRdb's copy holds only in-frame clones and misses some; the assay was immunoSEQ multiplex PCR. The sample holds about 660,000 clones, over 65% seen once. The sequence came from a woman aged 30 to 39 in good health. This chain uses TRBV2 with TRBJ1-3; D is uncertain. The sample taken for sequencing was memory CD4+ T cells sorted from blood. Regarding subset: CD45RA-negative fraction. The chain's CDR3 is CASRPGSPSGNTIYF. For the CDR3, the DNA is TGTGCCAGCAGGCCCGGCAGTCCCTCTGGAAACACCATATATTTT.